This TCR beta chain was recorded in a study of human CD8 memory T cell subsets. Libraries for TCR beta were constructed using UMI-labeled 5' RACE. TCRdb re-called the 5' RACE reads and gives one entry per CDR3 protein, without DNA. This sample contains a few thousand distinct CDR3 sequences. This CDR3 is built from 16 residues. The germline CDR1 and CDR2 sequences are SQVTM and ANQGSEA. Negative magnetic separation was used for the enrichment of total CD8+ T cells. This clonotype is classed as medium-sized (0.01 to 0.1%) by frequency. As yet, its antigen is unknown. Study observations and caveats: When diversity was estimated with Chao1, stem-like memory T cells appeared more diverse than precursor exhausted T cells. Stem-like memory and precursor exhausted T cell repertoires barely overlapped.

This receptor was identified in a human donor in good health. The gene calls are TRBV29-1 and TRBJ2-1. The material sequenced was CD8+ effector memory T cells (TEM) sorted from PBMCs. Noted subset: effector memory CD8 T cells, CCR7- CD45RO+ CD95+. The CDR3 here is CSVIAILAGAYNEQFF.